The rows below give T cell receptor beta chains drawn from one sample of a study of PD-L1 blockade in urothelial cancer. Clones were sequenced by immunoSEQ multiplex PCR, and TCRdb holds only the in-frame ones, with some missing. Of 70,000 or so clones in the sample, roughly 80% were seen once. Sequenced here: PBMCs, sampled around atezolizumab (anti-PD-L1) treatment. The receptors derive from a man in his 70s with urothelial cancer. CDR3s include the opening cysteine and the closing phenylalanine or tryptophan. D genes are given only for firm matches. Not every row has a clone size; where given, it reads once, few, many or a size class.

J: TRBJ2-1; V: TRBV19; D: TRBD2; size: -; CDR3: CASSMGLAGTSEQFF; DNA: TGTGCCAGTAGTATGGGACTAGCGGGGACTAGTGAGCAGTTCTTC
J: TRBJ1-2; V: TRBV18; D: -; size: -; CDR3: CASSPPRANANYGYTF; DNA: TGTGCCAGCTCACCACCGAGGGCCAACGCTAACTATGGCTACACCTTC
J: TRBJ1-5; V: TRBV6-5; D: -; size: -; CDR3: CASSYSYEGGQPQHF; DNA: TGTGCCAGCAGTTACTCATACGAGGGTGGTCAGCCCCAGCATTTT
J: TRBJ2-1; V: TRBV9; D: -; size: -; CDR3: CASSPTGSGSSYNEQFF; DNA: TGTGCCAGCAGCCCAACTGGGAGCGGTAGCTCCTACAATGAGCAGTTCTTC
J: TRBJ2-1; V: TRBV29-1; D: -; size: few; CDR3: CSVAPTSYNEQFF; DNA: TGCAGCGTTGCGCCCACTAGCTACAATGAGCAGTTCTTC
J: TRBJ1-4; V: TRBV28; D: -; size: -; CDR3: CASRKQGGSEKLFF; DNA: TGTGCCAGCAGAAAACAAGGGGGATCAGAAAAACTGTTTTTT
J: TRBJ2-7; V: TRBV6-1; D: TRBD1; size: -; CDR3: CASSGEGRQGSYEQYF; DNA: TGTGCCAGCAGTGGAGAAGGGAGACAGGGTTCCTACGAGCAGTACTTC
J: TRBJ2-7; V: TRBV5-1; D: TRBD2; size: -; CDR3: CASSLRGGAPYEQYF; DNA: TGCGCCAGCAGCTTGCGGGGAGGGGCCCCCTACGAGCAGTACTTC
J: TRBJ2-5; V: TRBV6-1; D: -; size: -; CDR3: CASSEWTSGAQYF; DNA: TGTGCCAGCAGTGAGTGGACGTCCGGGGCCCAGTACTTC
J: TRBJ1-1; V: TRBV19; D: -; size: -; CDR3: CASRGDPRGDTEAFF; DNA: TGTGCCAGTAGAGGGGATCCCAGGGGTGACACTGAAGCTTTCTTT
J: TRBJ1-1; V: TRBV14; D: TRBD1; size: -; CDR3: CASSAQGYTEAFF; DNA: TGTGCCAGCAGCGCACAGGGGTACACTGAAGCTTTCTTT
J: TRBJ1-4; V: TRBV28; D: -; size: -; CDR3: CASSLGPGGEKLFF; DNA: TGTGCCAGCAGTTTAGGACCGGGAGGTGAAAAACTGTTTTTT
J: TRBJ1-2; V: TRBV2; D: TRBD1; size: few; CDR3: CASSEAGQGDYGYTF; DNA: TGTGCCAGCAGTGAAGCGGGACAGGGGGACTATGGCTACACCTTC
J: TRBJ2-3; V: TRBV4-2; D: -; size: -; CDR3: CASSQVSVAPDTQYF; DNA: TGTGCCAGCAGCCAAGTCTCAGTAGCCCCAGATACGCAGTATTTT
J: TRBJ2-7; V: TRBV19; D: -; size: -; CDR3: CASSTAAQRHEQYF; DNA: TGTGCCAGTAGTACAGCCGCCCAGAGGCACGAGCAGTACTTC
J: TRBJ1-1; V: TRBV7-9; D: -; size: -; CDR3: CASSLLARSNEAFF; DNA: TGTGCCAGCAGCTTATTAGCCCGAAGTAACGAAGCTTTCTTT
J: TRBJ2-2; V: TRBV28; D: -; size: -; CDR3: CASSLGGIGGELFF; DNA: TGTGCCAGCAGTTTAGGGGGGATTGGCGGGGAGCTGTTTTTT
J: TRBJ2-4; V: TRBV28; D: -; size: once; CDR3: CASSLGGLAKNIQYF; DNA: TGTGCCAGCAGTTTGGGTGGGCTAGCCAAAAACATTCAGTACTTC
J: TRBJ1-5; V: TRBV28; D: TRBD1; size: -; CDR3: CASRGQPHQPQHF; DNA: TGTGCCAGCCGGGGACAGCCACATCAGCCCCAGCATTTT
J: TRBJ2-3; V: TRBV5-1; D: -; size: -; CDR3: CASSLVSLARTDTQYF; DNA: TGCGCCAGCAGCTTGGTATCGCTGGCCCGCACAGATACGCAGTATTTT
J: TRBJ1-1; V: TRBV5-1; D: TRBD1; size: -; CDR3: CASSWGTGAEAFF; DNA: TGCGCCAGCAGCTGGGGGACAGGGGCTGAAGCTTTCTTT
J: TRBJ2-3; V: TRBV5-1; D: TRBD2; size: -; CDR3: CASSIGLAGVVTQYF; DNA: TGCGCCAGCAGCATAGGACTAGCGGGAGTAGTTACGCAGTATTTT
J: TRBJ2-7; V: TRBV11-3; D: -; size: few; CDR3: CASSLDRGEQYF; DNA: TGTGCCAGCAGCTTAGATCGAGGCGAGCAGTACTTC
J: TRBJ1-3; V: TRBV6-1; D: -; size: -; CDR3: CASSELAGNTIYF; DNA: TGTGCCAGCAGTGAATTAGCGGGGAACACCATATATTTT
J: TRBJ1-4; V: TRBV5-1; D: -; size: few; CDR3: CASSLAIGSGSNEKLFF; DNA: TGCGCCAGCAGCTTGGCCATTGGGTCAGGGTCTAATGAAAAACTGTTTTTT
J: TRBJ2-6; V: TRBV15; D: -; size: -; CDR3: CATSPVGANVLTF; DNA: TGTGCCACCAGTCCGGTCGGGGCCAACGTCCTGACTTTC
J: TRBJ2-1; V: TRBV6-5; D: -; size: -; CDR3: CASSNPGLNNEQFF; DNA: TGTGCCAGCAGCAATCCGGGACTGAACAATGAGCAGTTCTTC
J: TRBJ1-2; V: TRBV7-8; D: TRBD1; size: -; CDR3: CASSLAPGGNYGYTF; DNA: TGTGCCAGCAGCTTAGCTCCAGGGGGCAACTATGGCTACACCTTC
J: TRBJ2-5; V: TRBV25-1; D: -; size: once; CDR3: CASSNTPGYLGETQYF; DNA: TGTGCCAGCAGTAACACTCCAGGGTATCTAGGAGAGACCCAGTACTTC
J: TRBJ2-5; V: TRBV7-9; D: -; size: once; CDR3: CASSLARAETQYF; DNA: TGTGCCAGCAGCTTAGCCAGGGCTGAGACCCAGTACTTC
J: TRBJ1-5; V: TRBV19; D: -; size: once; CDR3: CASSISGDRDQPQHF; DNA: TGTGCCAGTAGTATCTCCGGGGATCGGGATCAGCCCCAGCATTTT
J: TRBJ2-1; V: TRBV2; D: TRBD2; size: -; CDR3: CASKPSGSDEQFF; DNA: TGTGCCAGCAAGCCTAGCGGGAGTGATGAGCAGTTCTTC
J: TRBJ1-4; V: TRBV5-4; D: TRBD1; size: -; CDR3: CASSFSGQNEKLFF; DNA: TGTGCCAGCAGCTTCTCGGGACAGAACGAAAAACTGTTTTTT
J: TRBJ1-3; V: TRBV10-2; D: -; size: -; CDR3: CASSVDGGTGNTIYF; DNA: TGCGCCAGCAGTGTGGACGGAGGAACTGGAAACACCATATATTTT
J: TRBJ2-7; V: TRBV29-1; D: -; size: -; CDR3: CSVAPDTAYEQYF; DNA: TGCAGCGTTGCCCCGGACACCGCCTATGAGCAGTACTTC
J: TRBJ2-1; V: TRBV5-1; D: TRBD2; size: many; CDR3: CASSRTSGWSSYNEQFF; DNA: TGCGCCAGCAGCCGGACTAGCGGCTGGAGCTCCTACAATGAGCAGTTCTTC
J: TRBJ2-1; V: TRBV29-1; D: TRBD2; size: once; CDR3: CSVTSGTTNEQFF; DNA: TGCAGCGTGACTAGCGGAACCACCAATGAGCAGTTCTTC
J: TRBJ1-2; V: TRBV11-2; D: -; size: -; CDR3: CASSPRGYGYTF; DNA: TGTGCCAGCAGCCCCCGGGGCTATGGCTACACCTTC
J: TRBJ2-3; V: TRBV27; D: TRBD2; size: -; CDR3: CANNHKGGRSLGGTDTQYF; DNA: TGTGCCAATAATCACAAAGGCGGGAGATCTCTTGGGGGAACAGATACGCAGTATTTT
J: TRBJ2-2; V: TRBV4-1; D: -; size: -; CDR3: CASSPTVPNTGELFF; DNA: TGCGCCAGCAGCCCAACGGTCCCTAACACCGGGGAGCTGTTTTTT
J: TRBJ2-7; V: TRBV27; D: -; size: -; CDR3: CASRTSGTYEQYF; DNA: TGTGCCAGCAGAACTAGTGGGACCTACGAGCAGTACTTC
J: TRBJ1-5; V: TRBV16; D: -; size: -; CDR3: CASSQFNRDQPQHF; DNA: TGTGCCAGCAGCCAGTTTAACCGGGATCAGCCCCAGCATTTT
J: TRBJ2-2; V: TRBV19; D: -; size: once; CDR3: CASGTMWGTGELFF; DNA: TGTGCCAGCGGGACAATGTGGGGCACCGGGGAGCTGTTTTTT
J: TRBJ2-3; V: TRBV7-7; D: -; size: -; CDR3: CASSPQDPAGSTDTQYF; DNA: TGTGCCAGCAGCCCCCAGGATCCAGCGGGTAGCACAGATACGCAGTATTTT
J: TRBJ2-7; V: TRBV5-4; D: -; size: -; CDR3: CASSFGQRGYEQYF; DNA: TGTGCCAGCAGCTTCGGACAGAGAGGCTACGAGCAGTACTTC
J: TRBJ1-1; V: TRBV6-5; D: -; size: -; CDR3: CASSPDPGRTEAFF; DNA: TGTGCCAGCAGCCCTGACCCCGGGAGGACTGAAGCTTTCTTT
J: TRBJ1-2; V: TRBV28; D: -; size: -; CDR3: CASSLDLRGSGYGYTF; DNA: TGTGCCAGCAGTTTAGATCTACGGGGGTCAGGCTATGGCTACACCTTC
J: TRBJ2-1; V: TRBV25-1; D: TRBD2; size: -; CDR3: CASRPPSGSPSGQFF; DNA: TGTGCCAGCCGACCCCCTAGCGGGAGCCCATCCGGACAGTTCTTC
J: TRBJ2-5; V: TRBV9; D: -; size: -; CDR3: CASSVAGGFRETQYF; DNA: TGTGCCAGCAGCGTAGCGGGCGGGTTCAGAGAGACCCAGTACTTC
J: TRBJ1-2; V: TRBV6-1; D: TRBD1; size: -; CDR3: CAIETGGVRGYTF; DNA: TGTGCCATCGAGACAGGGGGGGTGAGAGGCTACACCTTC
J: TRBJ2-1; V: TRBV5-1; D: -; size: -; CDR3: CASSPAGETYNEQFF; DNA: TGCGCCAGCAGCCCGGCGGGCGAGACCTACAATGAGCAGTTCTTC
J: TRBJ1-3; V: TRBV28; D: -; size: -; CDR3: CASSLENSGNTIYF; DNA: TGTGCCAGCAGTTTAGAGAACTCTGGAAACACCATATATTTT
J: TRBJ2-3; V: TRBV11-2; D: -; size: -; CDR3: CASSFRLGAGDTQYF; DNA: TGTGCCAGCAGCTTTCGACTGGGGGCGGGAGATACGCAGTATTTT
J: TRBJ2-1; V: TRBV7-2; D: TRBD2; size: -; CDR3: CASSLGLAGGGAYNEQFF; DNA: TGTGCCAGCAGCTTAGGTCTAGCGGGAGGAGGGGCATACAATGAGCAGTTCTTC
J: TRBJ2-7; V: TRBV25-1; D: -; size: few; CDR3: CASSGYRDNSEQYF; DNA: TGTGCCAGCAGTGGATACAGGGATAACAGCGAGCAGTACTTC
J: TRBJ1-1; V: TRBV7-8; D: TRBD1; size: -; CDR3: CASSFSTGGSPYEAFF; DNA: TGTGCCAGCAGCTTTTCCACAGGGGGCAGCCCCTATGAAGCTTTCTTT
J: TRBJ1-2; V: TRBV29-1; D: -; size: few; CDR3: CSDLRLNGYTF; DNA: TGCAGCGATCTTCGACTGAACGGCTACACCTTC
J: TRBJ2-5; V: TRBV5-4; D: TRBD2; size: -; CDR3: CASSRGLAGGPETQYF; DNA: TGTGCCAGCAGCCGGGGACTAGCGGGAGGGCCGGAGACCCAGTACTTC
J: TRBJ2-1; V: TRBV4-1; D: TRBD1; size: -; CDR3: CASSLGQGAFSYNEQFF; DNA: TGCGCCAGCAGCCTTGGACAGGGGGCATTCTCCTACAATGAGCAGTTCTTC
J: TRBJ2-5; V: TRBV5-4; D: -; size: -; CDR3: CASSLVVEQETQYF; DNA: TGTGCCAGCAGCTTGGTTGTGGAGCAAGAGACCCAGTACTTC